The 27 T cell receptor beta chains presented below share a single source sample, sequenced in a study of blood T cells in healthy people across ages. Through a sample-barcoded 5' primer and a J-beta primer mix, a second PCR was run for roughly 7 to 11 cycles. TCRdb analysed the 5' RACE reads with MiXCR anew, one entry per CDR3 protein. Among about 1.7 million distinct CDR3 sequences listed, roughly 27% were seen once. The specimen sequenced was blood. The receptors were gathered from a woman aged 25 to 39 in good health.

About this clonotype itself: A much larger clonotype is one base distant, so this may be a read error. The chain combines TRBV7-2 with TRBJ2-7; D could derive from TRBD1 or TRBD2 (5 bases each). Germline CDR1 reads SGHTA; CDR2 reads FQGNSA. CDR3 length: 15 residues. The CDR3 is CACSPNPGRLYEQYF. CDR3 sequence (DNA): TGTGCCTGCAGCCCCAACCCGGGACGGCTGTACGAGCAGTACTTC.

This clonotype occurred many times. The chain carries TRBV10-1 and TRBJ1-2; no reliable D call. The V end was cut by 4 bases, the J end by 8 bases, with 8 bases between. The CDR3 length is 11 residues. The V gene's germline CDR1 is WNHNN and CDR2 SYGVQD (reference sequence). In DNA form, the CDR3 reads TGCGCCAGCAGTGCCGGGATCGGCTACACCTTC. Amino acids: CASSAGIGYTF.

J is TRBJ1-2 and V is TRBV9; D is perhaps TRBD1 (5 bases). Trimming pared 3 bases from V and 6 bases from J, leaving 12 bases between. The germline V gene encodes CDR1 SGDLS and CDR2 YYNGEE. This CDR3 has 13 amino acids. CDR3 amino acids: CASSARAGDGYTF. The CDR3 coding sequence is TGTGCCAGCAGCGCCAGGGCTGGTGATGGCTACACCTTC. Full variable domain (outside the CDR3, taken from reference TRBV9 and TRBJ1-2): DSGVTQTPKHLITATGQRVTLRCSPRSGDLSVYWYQQSLDQGLQFLIQYYNGEERAKGNILERFSAQQFPDLHSELNLSSLELGDSALYFCASSARAGDGYTFGSGTRLTVV.

This clonotype was found a few times. The chain joins TRBV29-1 to TRBJ2-1, with 12 bases aligning to TRBD2. Germline lookup yields CDR1 SQVTM and CDR2 ANQGSEA. The CDR3 consists of 13 residues. V was pared by 5 bases and J by 8 bases, with 4 bases of the junction left unmatched. This chain's CDR3 is CSVKLAGGDEQFF. DNA for the CDR3: TGCAGCGTTAAACTAGCGGGGGGTGATGAGCAGTTCTTC.

This clonotype was seen a few times. The rearrangement uses TRBV15 and TRBJ2-1; 12 bases agree with TRBD2. The CDR3 length is 17 residues. Trimming removed 3 bases from V and 7 bases from J; junction bases left unmatched: 10. The germline CDR1 and CDR2 sequences are LNHNV and YYDKDF (reference sequence). DNA of the CDR3: TGTGCCACCAGCAGTCCGAAGACTAGCGGGAGTATAAATGAGCAGTTCTTC. Translation gives CATSSPKTSGSINEQFF.

The chain recombines TRBV2 with TRBJ2-5; TRBD2 matches 7 bases. This CDR3 has 18 amino acids. V was clipped by 8 bases and J by 2 bases; unmatched bases: 20. Germline CDR1 and CDR2: SNHLY and FYNNEI. As DNA, the CDR3 is TGTGCCAGCGGGTTCACCCGGCCCTCTAGCGGCGCACAAGAGACCCAGTACTTC. This translates into CASGFTRPSSGAQETQYF.

About this clonotype itself: One base away lies a much larger clone, so this may be a sequencing read error. The V and J genes are TRBV20-1 and TRBJ2-7, with 9 bases fitting TRBD2. Germline CDR1 is DFQATT and CDR2 is SNEGSKA (reference sequence). Trimming removed 6 bases from V and 7 bases from J; junction bases left unmatched: 19. CDR3 length: 16 amino acids. The chain's CDR3 is CSANPERGVSYNEQYF. The CDR3 DNA follows: TGCAGTGCAAATCCCGAGCGGGGGGTTTCCTACAATGAGCAGTACTTC.

This sequence joins TRBV24-1 and TRBJ2-3; 8 nucleotides match TRBD1. The length of the CDR3 is 16 residues. V lost 4 bases to trimming and J lost 0 bases; unmatched junction nucleotides: 5. The germline gives CDR1 KGHDR, CDR2 SFDVKD. This chain's CDR3 is CATSERDRLSTDTQYF. In nucleotides, the CDR3 is TGTGCCACCAGTGAAAGGGACAGGCTCAGCACAGATACGCAGTATTTT.

This clonotype was seen more than once but under ten times. The chain recombines TRBV12-3 or TRBV12-4 with TRBJ2-7; 9 bases match TRBD1. With V trimmed by 5 bases and J by 5 bases, 10 bases remained unmatched. CDR3 length: 15 residues. The chain's CDR3 is CASSNRDRVSDEQYF. CDR3 DNA: TGTGCCAGCAGTAACCGGGACAGGGTTTCTGACGAGCAGTACTTC.

This clonotype was observed a handful of times. CDR3 in amino acids: CASTTSGGRGTEAFF. The CDR3 DNA follows: TGTGCCAGCACCACCTCGGGGGGGAGGGGCACTGAAGCTTTCTTT. The rearrangement joins TRBV6-5 to TRBJ1-1, with D maybe TRBD1 (5 bases). Trimming pared 7 bases from V and 4 bases from J, leaving 19 bases between. Looked up from germline, CDR1 is MNHEY and CDR2 is SVGAGI. CDR3 size: 15 residues.

The V gene is TRBV7-9, the J gene TRBJ2-2; D might be TRBD2 (7 bases). Germline V CDR1 and CDR2: SEHNR, FQNEAQ (reference sequence). Trimming left V 10 bases short and J 6 bases short, with 9 bases between. This CDR3 is 11 amino acids long. CDR3 nucleotide sequence: TGTGCCACCGGGGGGCCCGGGGAGCTGTTTTTT. Translating it yields CATGGPGELFF.

The chain employs TRBV29-1 and TRBJ1-2, with TRBD1 identical over 8 bases. Germline-derived CDR1 and CDR2 are SQVTM and ANQGSEA. The junction had 7 bases not matched to a gene; V was cut back by 6 bases and J by 7 bases. The CDR3 contains 12 residues. Here the CDR3 DNA reads TGCAGCGTGATAGCAGGGGGCCCTGGCTACACCTTC. Its protein is CSVIAGGPGYTF.

This chain joins TRBV9 and TRBJ2-3; D gene uncertain. The CDR3 spans 14 residues. The V gene's germline CDR1 is SGDLS and CDR2 YYNGEE. V was pared by 0 bases and J by 4 bases, with 9 bases between. The CDR3 DNA reads as TGTGCCAGCAGCGTAGACGGTCTCTCAGATACGCAGTATTTT. This gives the protein CASSVDGLSDTQYF.

Of note for this clonotype: A read error may produce the germline difference seen at one junction end. The chain joins TRBV20-1 to TRBJ1-2; a weak D match, TRBD1 (6 bases). Germline V gene sequence: CDR1 DFQATT, CDR2 SNEGSKA (reference sequence). CDR3 length equals 12 residues. As DNA, the CDR3 is TGCAGGGCAACCGACAGGAACTATGACTACACCTTC. Amino acid sequence: CRATDRNYDYTF.

The chain combines TRBV5-5 with TRBJ2-7; no definite D call. V was cut by 0 bases and J by 4 bases, with 11 bases left in between. CDR3 length: 14 residues. Germline V gives CDR1 SGHKS, CDR2 YYEKEE (reference sequence). Here the CDR3 reads CASSLDAYGYEQYF. In nucleotides, the CDR3 is TGTGCCAGCAGCTTGGACGCCTACGGGTACGAGCAGTACTTC.

This clonotype was seen just once. A much more abundant neighbour one base away suggests this may be a read error. The rearrangement uses TRBV20-1 and TRBJ2-1; 16 nucleotides line up with TRBD2. V lost 1 base to trimming and J lost 12 bases; unmatched junction nucleotides: 6. The germline V gene has CDR1 DFQATT and CDR2 SNEGSKA (reference sequence). This CDR3 comprises 15 residues. The CDR3 reads CSARGGLAGGLAQFF. DNA for the CDR3: TGCAGTGCTAGAGGGGGACTAGCGGGGGGGCTGGCGCAGTTCTTC.

This clonotype was found a few times. The J gene is TRBJ2-1, the V gene TRBV5-4, with TRBD1 as a possible D gene (6 bases). CDR1 and CDR2 (germline): SGHNT, YYREEE (reference sequence). This CDR3 is built from 13 residues. V dropped 1 base and J dropped 6 bases, with 8 bases sitting between them. The CDR3 DNA reads as TGTGCCAGCAGCTTGCCCAGGGGCAATGAGCAGTTCTTC. Translation gives CASSLPRGNEQFF.

This clonotype was counted between two and nine times. The genes are TRBV12-3 or TRBV12-4 and TRBJ2-6; TRBD2 aligns across 7 bases. The CDR3 loop spans 17 amino acids. The trim removed 2 bases at V and 0 bases at J, leaving 4 bases unmatched. In DNA form, the CDR3 reads TGTGCCAGCAGTTTATTTAGCGGGTACTCTGGGGCCAACGTCCTGACTTTC. This encodes CASSLFSGYSGANVLTF.

This clonotype appeared a few times. The rearrangement links TRBV7-9 to TRBJ2-3; possible D gene TRBD2, 6 bases. CDR3 size: 19 residues. Trimming pared 3 bases from V and 2 bases from J, leaving 24 bases between. The germline V gene encodes CDR1 SEHNR and CDR2 FQNEAQ (reference sequence). The CDR3 DNA is TGTGCCAGCAGCTTCGAGGTTGGGCGGGGCGGAATCAACACAGATACGCAGTATTTT. Protein sequence: CASSFEVGRGGINTDTQYF.

The chain has TRBV20-1 and TRBJ2-3; D is uncertain. From germline, CDR1 is DFQATT and CDR2 SNEGSKA (reference sequence). V was trimmed by 6 bases and J by 2 bases, leaving 12 bases between them. This CDR3 region has 13 residues. The chain's CDR3 is CSAPSPYTDTQYF. Written as DNA, the CDR3 is TGCAGTGCCCCCTCGCCGTACACAGATACGCAGTATTTT.

This sequence joins TRBV4-3 and TRBJ1-1; D remains unclear. V was trimmed by 0 bases and J by 5 bases, leaving 13 bases between them. The CDR3 runs to 15 residues. From germline, CDR1 is LGHNA and CDR2 YSLEER. This CDR3 is CASSQEESRRTEAFF. CDR3 coding DNA: TGCGCCAGCAGCCAAGAAGAGAGCCGGAGGACTGAAGCTTTCTTT.

The J gene is TRBJ2-7, the V gene TRBV7-9; D not certain. The CDR3 has 15 residues. CDR1 and CDR2 (germline): SEHNR, FQNEAQ (reference sequence). V lost 4 bases and J lost 4, with 17 bases in between. DNA of the CDR3: TGTGCCAGCAGCTCCGAGCCCATTACCACTTACGAGCAGTACTTC. As protein: CASSSEPITTYEQYF.

V gene TRBV6-6 combines with J gene TRBJ2-7, with 8 positions matching TRBD2. Looked up from germline, CDR1 is MNHNY and CDR2 is SVGAGI (reference sequence). The CDR3 covers 15 residues. V was pared by 6 bases and J by 5 bases, with 12 bases of the junction left unmatched. The CDR3 bases are TGTGCCAGCAGACTCACAAGCGGGAGCCGAGACGAGCAGTACTTC. Translation: CASRLTSGSRDEQYF.

In this sample, this clonotype turned up a few times. V gene TRBV25-1 combines with J gene TRBJ1-2; a weak D match, TRBD1 (6 bases). This CDR3 region has 17 residues. Trimming stripped 3 bases from V and 4 bases from J, with 21 bases between. CDR1 is MGHDK, CDR2 SYGVNS, per germline. CDR3 coding DNA: TGTGCCAGCAGTGAGCCCGGGACGACAGGCGAAGTCTATGGCTACACCTTC. This codes for CASSEPGTTGEVYGYTF.

This chain connects TRBV14 to TRBJ1-6; D gene ambiguous. The CDR3 is made up of 14 amino acids. Trimming took 1 base from V and 13 from J, leaving 14 bases between them. Germline CDR1 SGHDN, CDR2 FVKESK. Written as DNA, the CDR3 is TGTGCCAGCAGCCAAGGGCCAGGTCCGGCGCCCCTCCACTTT. Encoded protein: CASSQGPGPAPLHF.

The CDR3 loop reads CASSQVPVGNTIYF. CDR3 sequence (DNA): TGCGCCAGCAGCCAAGTGCCAGTTGGAAACACCATATATTTT. The chain links TRBV4-3 to TRBJ1-3; no definite D call. Germline-derived CDR1 and CDR2 are LGHNA and YSLEER. The CDR3 runs to 14 residues. The V end was cut by 1 base, the J end by 3 bases, with 7 bases between.

This clonotype was detected many times. J is TRBJ2-7 and V is TRBV7-9; D call uncertain. Between the trimmed V and J ends, which lost 5 bases and 5 bases, there was a span of 7 bases. Germline assignment: CDR1 SEHNR and CDR2 FQNEAQ (reference sequence). The CDR3 runs 11 residues. Here the CDR3 DNA reads TGTGCCAGCAGCCTAACCCACGAGCAGTACTTC. Protein product: CASSLTHEQYF.